This T cell receptor beta chain was captured by sequencing in a study of neurological immune-mediated disorders. This clonotype was picked up many times. The team produced cDNA through 5'RACE using 10-nucleotide random UMIs. Over 170 million TCR-beta sequences from 15-18 subjects came from every sequencing run. TCRdb processed the 5' RACE reads anew with MiXCR; each CDR3 protein has one entry. The profile shows tens of thousands of distinct CDR3 sequences, roughly 13% of them singletons. Time point meaning: longitudinal time-point 1 (baseline). The unsorted libraries originated from 2 million PBMCs that had been stored at -80 C. Per the germline V gene, CDR1 is SGHRS and CDR2 is YFSETQ. The CDR3 extends over 15 amino acids. V lost 0 bases, J lost 10 bases, and 8 bases stayed unmatched.

The sequenced sample consisted of PBMCs. This TCR was recovered from a female donor with HTLV-1-associated myelopathy (HAM/TSP). The chain links TRBV5-1 to TRBJ2-1; 9 bases fit TRBD1. The CDR3 spells CASSLARDRAGEQFF. The CDR3 region has the DNA TGCGCCAGCAGCTTGGCCCGGGACAGGGCCGGAGAGCAGTTCTTC.